This T cell receptor beta chain was identified in a study of technical replicates of blood from a handful of donors (dated by TCRdb to about 2017). From the germline V gene, CDR1 is MNHEY and CDR2 is SVGAGI. CDR3 length: 12 amino acids, cysteine to phenylalanine. The entry retains the CDR3 DNA only, 36 bases that are in frame from base 1. At the junction V is shortened by 7 bases and J by 8 bases, with 12 bases in between. Receptor amplification or capture employed the immunoSEQ multiplex PCR assay. This is the immuneACCESS table as TCRdb keeps it, with only in-frame sequences that have V and J called. A part of the clones is gone; compared with another copy, unresolved V genes explain less than half, and the rest is unexplained. Counted in this sample were 85,000 to 100,000 clones; roughly 94% of them appeared once. The top ten constitute 0.26% of the sample. This clone was detected a few times. Its binding antigen is unknown. It has no much larger one-base neighbor in the sample; base qualities were not kept.

This TCR was sampled from a human donor in good health. This chain is built from TRBV6-5 and TRBJ1-5, with the D gene not clear enough to name. The sample consisted of T cells isolated from PBMCs. CDR3 loop: CASTSFGEPQHF. In nucleotides, the sequence is TGTGCCAGCACCTCCTTCGGGGAGCCCCAGCATTTT.